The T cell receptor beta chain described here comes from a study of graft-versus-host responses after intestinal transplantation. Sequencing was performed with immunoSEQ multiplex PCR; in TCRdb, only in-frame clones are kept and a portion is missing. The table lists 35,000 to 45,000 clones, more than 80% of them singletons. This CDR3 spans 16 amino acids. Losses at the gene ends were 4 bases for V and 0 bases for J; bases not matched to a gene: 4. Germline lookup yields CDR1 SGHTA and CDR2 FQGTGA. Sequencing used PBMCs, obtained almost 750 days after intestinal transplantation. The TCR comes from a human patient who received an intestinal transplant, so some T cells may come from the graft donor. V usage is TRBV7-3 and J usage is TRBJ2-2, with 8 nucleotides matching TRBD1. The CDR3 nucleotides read TGTGCCAGCAGCTCAAACAGGGGGTCGAACACCGGGGAGCTGTTTTTT. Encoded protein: CASSSNRGSNTGELFF.